The clone carrying this T cell receptor (beta chain) turned up a few times. Its antigen remains unidentified. MiXCR was run by TCRdb on the reads, yielding one entry per CDR3 protein. The sample has roughly 180,000 distinct CDR3 sequences; about 18% are singletons. V was cut by 0 bases and J by 0 bases, with 12 bases left in between. The CDR3 extends over 17 amino acids. The germline V gene has CDR1 DFQATT and CDR2 SNEGSKA (reference sequence). This sample stems from a study of T cell repertoires in cytomegalovirus infection. About the study: Evidence of both CMV infection and a matching HLA type came from public TCR beta signatures.

Notes on the study in general: Frequencies of public TCR beta families were cumulated, and this identified carriers of CMV plus the relevant HLA. CMV-specific HLA-C-restricted TCR beta clonotypes dominated the ex vivo response.

The receptor's source is a human donor in good health (CMV status not recorded). Some clones in this sample may be carry-over from other donors' samples. Sequenced sample: CD8+ T cells from PBMCs. The chain uses TRBV20-1 and TRBJ1-6, with D possibly matching TRBD1 (5 bases). CDR3 in amino acids: CSARDFGASSYNSPLHF. DNA for the CDR3: TGCAGTGCTAGAGATTTCGGGGCGAGCTCCTATAATTCACCCCTCCACTTT.